The 23 T cell receptor beta chains below come from one sample, sequenced in a study of CD8 T cells in Susac syndrome. Random hexamers were used to reverse transcribe about 0.45 to 1 ug of RNA. TCRdb reprocessed the immunoSEQ multiplex PCR reads via MiXCR and lists one record per CDR3 protein. The sample comprises under 80,000 distinct CDR3 sequences, approximately 94% of which are singletons, and approximately 0.52% rests with the top ten. Material: CD4+ T cells from PBMCs. The receptors shown here come from a human donor with Susac syndrome.

The V gene is TRBV20-1, the J gene TRBJ1-5; no clear D gene. Trimming removed 4 bases from V and 3 bases from J, with 10 bases in between. The germline CDR1 and CDR2 sequences are DFQATT and SNEGSKA (reference sequence). There are 13 residues in the CDR3. CDR3 in DNA: TGCAGTGCTACGCCCGGGTCCAATCAGCCCCAGCATTTT. Translation gives CSATPGSNQPQHF.

V is TRBV7-2 and J is TRBJ2-1, with D unresolved. Trimming pared 1 base from V and 0 bases from J, leaving 7 bases between. The CDR3 runs 15 residues. CDR1 is SGHTA, CDR2 FQGNSA, per germline. The CDR3 coding sequence is TGTGCCAGCAGCTTAGATGCAGGCTCCTACAATGAGCAGTTCTTC. This translates into CASSLDAGSYNEQFF.

This clonotype appeared a single time. V gene TRBV4-1 combines with J gene TRBJ2-2; perhaps TRBD2 as D (5 bases). Trimming removed 2 bases from V and 0 bases from J, with 13 bases in between. This CDR3 region has 17 residues. Germline V gives CDR1 MGHRA, CDR2 YSYEKL. CDR3 sequence (DNA): TGCGCCAGCAGCCAATTTTTTACTAGGACGAACACCGGGGAGCTGTTTTTT. Translating gives CASSQFFTRTNTGELFF.

The chain is built from TRBV19 and TRBJ1-2; D is ambiguous. Per germline, CDR1 LNHDA and CDR2 SQIVND (reference sequence). The CDR3 length is 14 residues. V shed 0 bases and J shed 2 bases, with 7 bases lying between them. CDR3 sequence (DNA): TGTGCCAGTAGTATAGATCTCCGGAACTATGGCTACACCTTC. Translating it yields CASSIDLRNYGYTF.

V usage is TRBV20-1 and J usage is TRBJ1-1; D perhaps matches TRBD1 (6 bases). Germline lookup yields CDR1 DFQATT and CDR2 SNEGSKA (reference sequence). The germline V and J ends were trimmed by 6 bases and 1 base, with 9 bases remaining between them. The CDR3 contains 12 residues. The CDR3 here is CSASTGNTEAFF. The CDR3 coding sequence is TGCAGTGCCTCGACAGGGAACACTGAAGCTTTCTTT.

The CDR3 DNA reads TGTGCCACCAGCAGAGATTCCCCCGCAGGGTTTGGGGCCAACGTCCTGACTTTC. This translates into CATSRDSPAGFGANVLTF. The rearrangement joins TRBV15 to TRBJ2-6; D may be TRBD1 (5 bases). CDR1 and CDR2 from the germline V gene are LNHNV and YYDKDF (reference sequence). The CDR3 spans 18 residues. V lost 0 bases to trimming and J lost 3 bases, with 15 bases between them. Full variable domain (missing parts from reference TRBV15 and TRBJ2-6): DAMVIQNPRYQVTQFGKPVTLSCSQTLNHNVMYWYQQKSSQAPKLLFHYYDKDFNNEADTPDNFQSRRPNTSFCFLDIRSPGLGDTAMYLCATSRDSPAGFGANVLTFGAGSRLTVL.

V usage is TRBV6-5 and J usage is TRBJ1-2; D is undetermined. CDR3 length: 16 residues. Germline V gives CDR1 MNHEY, CDR2 SVGAGI. Trimming shortened V by 0 bases and J by 1 base, and 12 bases separated the two germline ends. The CDR3 is CASSYSEVSFNYGYTF. In DNA, the CDR3 is TGTGCCAGCAGTTACTCGGAGGTCTCTTTTAACTATGGCTACACCTTC.

The gene calls are TRBV3-1 and TRBJ2-5; 7 bases agree with TRBD2. Germline V lookup: CDR1 LGHDT, CDR2 YNNKEL (reference sequence). V lost 3 bases, J lost 5 bases, and 12 bases stayed unmatched. This CDR3 region has 16 residues. CDR3 DNA: TGTGCCAGCAGCCAGTTTCAAAGCGGGATACTGGAGACCCAGTACTTC. It encodes CASSQFQSGILETQYF.

The CDR3 nucleotides read TGTGCCAGCAGTCCAAACCGACCCCGGCTAGCGGGGGGGTACGAGCAGTACTTC. Its translation: CASSPNRPRLAGGYEQYF. The rearrangement joins TRBV27 to TRBJ2-7; 12 nucleotides match TRBD2. There are 18 residues in the CDR3. The germline V gene has CDR1 MNHEY and CDR2 SMNVEV (reference sequence). V trimming: 5 bases; J trimming: 4 bases; junction bases outside the gene matches: 15.

Only a few counts were recorded for this clonotype. The gene calls are TRBV27 and TRBJ2-7; 10 nucleotides align to TRBD2. The V and J ends lost 9 bases and 3 bases, in that order; junction bases with no gene match: 2. This CDR3 has 12 amino acids. Germline CDR1 and CDR2: MNHEY and SMNVEV (reference sequence). The CDR3: CASGLAVYEQYF. DNA for the CDR3: TGTGCCAGTGGACTAGCGGTCTACGAGCAGTACTTC.

This rearrangement joins TRBV29-1 to TRBJ1-3; a weak D match, TRBD1 (6 bases). This CDR3 comprises 15 residues. Between the trimmed V and J ends, which lost 4 bases and 2 bases, there was a span of 15 bases. Germline V CDR1 and CDR2: SQVTM, ANQGSEA. DNA of the CDR3: TGCAGCGTTGGAGGGGGGGGAGAGGCTGGAAACACCATATATTTT. It encodes CSVGGGGEAGNTIYF.

The chain employs TRBV25-1 and TRBJ2-1, with 14 bases that match TRBD2. Unmatched junction bases numbered 5, after V lost 1 base and J lost 6 bases. Germline CDR1 MGHDK, CDR2 SYGVNS. The CDR3 length is 17 residues. The CDR3 DNA is TGTGCCAGCAGTGAATCTCGACTAGCGGGGGGGCTCAATGAGCAGTTCTTC. It is translated as CASSESRLAGGLNEQFF.

The rearrangement joins TRBV5-1 to TRBJ2-1; the D gene could be TRBD1 or TRBD2 (5 bases each). Trimming removed 4 bases from V and 9 bases from J, with 17 bases in between. The CDR3 sequence is 14 residues long. The V gene's germline CDR1 is SGHRS and CDR2 YFSETQ. CDR3 region: CASSAGTQIGEQFF. DNA of the CDR3: TGCGCCAGCAGCGCCGGGACCCAGATTGGTGAGCAGTTCTTC.

The J gene is TRBJ1-2, the V gene TRBV20-1; D possibly corresponds to TRBD1 (5 bases). V gave up 0 bases and J gave up 0 bases, with 17 bases separating them. The CDR3 extends over 17 amino acids. The germline gives CDR1 DFQATT, CDR2 SNEGSKA (reference sequence). The CDR3 DNA reads TGCAGTGCTAGAGATGCGGGACTTCCAAACACTAACTATGGCTACACCTTC. Protein product: CSARDAGLPNTNYGYTF.

This rearrangement joins TRBV27 to TRBJ2-7; TRBD1 aligns across 9 bases. V shed 6 bases, J shed 6 bases, and the junction held 6 bases outside the gene matches. The CDR3 spans 13 residues. Germline CDR1 and CDR2: MNHEY and SMNVEV (reference sequence). The CDR3 loop is CASSRTGVTEQYF. The CDR3 DNA is TGTGCCAGCAGCCGGACAGGGGTTACCGAGCAGTACTTC.

The chain joins TRBV12-3 or TRBV12-4 to TRBJ1-5, with D maybe TRBD1 (5 bases). The CDR3 extends over 19 amino acids. Trimming cost V 6 bases and J 0 bases, with 24 bases left between them. The CDR3 bases are TGTGCCAGCAGCCCGGGAGGGTCTTGGGACGGGAATAGCAATCAGCCCCAGCATTTT. It translates to CASSPGGSWDGNSNQPQHF.

The rearrangement uses TRBV4-1 and TRBJ2-6, with D hard to call. CDR3 length equals 14 residues. V was shortened by 1 base and J by 4 bases, with 5 bases between the two germline ends. Looked up from germline, CDR1 is MGHRA and CDR2 is YSYEKL. CDR3 in DNA: TGCGCCAGCAGCCAAGTCGGCGGGGCCAACGTCCTGACTTTC. Protein sequence: CASSQVGGANVLTF.

The chain links TRBV5-6 to TRBJ2-5; tentatively, D is TRBD1 (6 bases). There are 12 residues in the CDR3. Trimming took off 2 bases at V and 10 bases at J, with 12 bases between the two ends. Germline CDR1 is SGHDT and CDR2 is YYEEEE. The CDR3 is CASSLRQAGQYF. In DNA, the CDR3 is TGTGCCAGCAGCTTAAGACAGGCGGGCCAGTACTTC.

This chain links TRBV7-2 with TRBJ2-3, with 12 bases that match TRBD1. V was pared by 5 bases and J by 4 bases, with 7 bases of the junction left unmatched. This CDR3 is 16 amino acids long. Germline V gene data show CDR1 as SGHTA and CDR2 as FQGNSA. The CDR3 reads CASSRKGTGGPDTQYF. The CDR3 DNA sequence: TGTGCCAGCAGCCGTAAAGGGACAGGGGGCCCAGATACGCAGTATTTT.

The chain carries TRBV27 and TRBJ2-7; no clear D. CDR1 and CDR2 from the germline V gene are MNHEY and SMNVEV (reference sequence). The CDR3 covers 14 residues. V dropped 5 bases and J dropped 2 bases, with 13 bases sitting between them. The CDR3 loop is CASSLRPGPYEQYF. DNA for the CDR3: TGTGCCAGCAGTCTCCGTCCAGGACCCTACGAGCAGTACTTC.

The DNA of the CDR3 is TGTGCCAGCAGCCCCGGGATTCACTATGGCTACACCTTC. It specifies CASSPGIHYGYTF. The rearrangement links TRBV3-1 to TRBJ1-2; no definite D call. Germline values: CDR1 LGHDT, CDR2 YNNKEL (reference sequence). V was cut by 4 bases and J by 3 bases, with 9 bases left in between. The CDR3 is 13 amino acids.

The gene calls are TRBV24-1 and TRBJ1-6; D not resolved. Trimming left V 1 base short and J 9 bases short, with 12 bases between. This CDR3 comprises 15 residues. Per germline, CDR1 KGHDR and CDR2 SFDVKD. CDR3: CATSDLIATLSPLHF. As DNA, the CDR3 is TGTGCCACCAGTGATTTAATTGCGACTCTTTCACCCCTCCACTTT.

CDR3 region: CSARTGTANTEAFF. As DNA, the CDR3 is TGCAGTGCTAGAACCGGGACGGCTAACACTGAAGCTTTCTTT. The J gene is TRBJ1-1, the V gene TRBV20-1; D perhaps matches TRBD1 (5 bases). The CDR3 extends over 14 amino acids. Per germline, CDR1 DFQATT and CDR2 SNEGSKA (reference sequence). V shed 2 bases and J shed 2 bases, with 12 bases lying between them.